These T cell receptor beta chains were read from a single sample in a study of cytomegalovirus exposure and HLA in healthy donors. The repertoire was sequenced with immunoSEQ multiplex PCR; TCRdb's copy has only in-frame clones and lacks some. Of 200,000 to 300,000 clones in the sample, around 88% were seen once. The sequenced material came from PBMCs. These receptors were obtained from a woman under 40 in good health and CMV-seropositive. CDR3s include the opening cysteine and the closing phenylalanine or tryptophan. The D gene is left open where the match is weak. Clone size is not always given. Where it is, it says once, few, many or a class for expanded clones.

v_gene,d_gene,abundance,j_gene,CDR3nt,CDR3aa
TRBV2,-,-,TRBJ2-3,TGTGCCAGCAGTGATCCCGCAGATACGCAGTATTTT,CASSDPADTQYF
TRBV6-4,TRBD2,-,TRBJ2-6,TGTGCCAGCAGTGGGACTAGCGGCTCTGGGGCCAACGTCCTGACTTTC,CASSGTSGSGANVLTF
TRBV18,TRBD2,-,TRBJ2-1,TGTGCCAGCTCACCTATTAGCGGGAGGGATTGGGAGCAGTTCTTC,CASSPISGRDWEQFF
TRBV19,-,-,TRBJ1-5,TGTGCCAGTAGTATGTATTATCCGGGGGGCAGCAATCAGCCCCAGCATTTT,CASSMYYPGGSNQPQHF
TRBV7-2,TRBD2,-,TRBJ2-3,TGTGCCAGCAGCTCCGGGACTAGCGGCTTCACAGATACGCAGTATTTT,CASSSGTSGFTDTQYF
TRBV28,TRBD1,once,TRBJ2-7,TGTGCCAGCAGGACAGGGGGCAAATACGAGCAGTACTTC,CASRTGGKYEQYF
TRBV19,-,-,TRBJ2-1,TGTGCCAGTAGTATATCCCAGGTGGGTTACAATGAGCAGTTCTTC,CASSISQVGYNEQFF
TRBV11-3,-,once,TRBJ1-4,TGTGCCAGCAGCTTAGATCGCGCAACTAATGAAAAACTGTTTTTT,CASSLDRATNEKLFF
TRBV18,-,few,TRBJ1-5,TGTGCCAGCTCCCCCGATTCCACGAGGGCCCAGCATTTT,CASSPDSTRAQHF
TRBV5-1,TRBD1,-,TRBJ2-7,TGCGCCAGCAGCTTGGCCCGGACAGGGAGAGGTGACGAGCAGTACTTC,CASSLARTGRGDEQYF
TRBV2,-,-,TRBJ2-7,TGTGCCGGACAGGAGTCACTAGCTCACTCGCAGTACTTC,CAGQESLAHSQYF
TRBV30,-,-,TRBJ2-3,TGTGCCTGGACTGAGGGTATTGGGGCAGATACGCAGTATTTT,CAWTEGIGADTQYF
TRBV30,-,-,TRBJ1-3,TGTGCCTGGAGTGTCGACAGCTACTCTGGAAACACCATATATTTT,CAWSVDSYSGNTIYF
TRBV15,-,-,TRBJ2-7,TGTGCCACCAGCAGAGAGACAGTTAGATCTACAGGGCAGTACTTC,CATSRETVRSTGQYF
TRBV25-1,TRBD2,-,TRBJ2-1,TGTGCCAGCAGTGAGTTGGGCGGGAGGGAGGATGAGCAGTTCTTC,CASSELGGREDEQFF
TRBV30,TRBD1,-,TRBJ2-7,TGTGCCTGGAGGCTGACAGGGTACTCCTACGAGCAGTACTTC,CAWRLTGYSYEQYF
TRBV19,TRBD2,-,TRBJ2-3,TGTGCCAGTAGTCCCAGAGTAGCGGGTAACACAGATACGCAGTATTTT,CASSPRVAGNTDTQYF
TRBV5-1,TRBD2,-,TRBJ2-4,TGCGCCAGCAGCGGGGGGGTGGTTGCAGGCGCCCCGGGACTAGCGGGAGACATTCAGTACTTC,CASSGGVVAGAPGLAGDIQYF
TRBV9,TRBD2,-,TRBJ2-5,TGTGCCAGCAGTCACGGACTAGCGGACCTACAAGAGACCCAGTACTTC,CASSHGLADLQETQYF
TRBV5-1,-,once,TRBJ2-1,TGCGCCAGCAGCTTGGAGGTAGGGGTAAGTGAGCAGTTCTTC,CASSLEVGVSEQFF
TRBV30,-,-,TRBJ2-3,TGTGCCTGGAGTGTACCCCTGGCAAGCACAGATACGCAGTATTTT,CAWSVPLASTDTQYF
TRBV2,-,-,TRBJ2-5,TGTGCCAGCAGTCACATACAGGGTGGGGAGACCCAGTACTTC,CASSHIQGGETQYF
TRBV9,TRBD2,-,TRBJ2-5,TGTGCCAGCAGCATCAGCGGGAGGGGGCAAGAGACCCAGTACTTC,CASSISGRGQETQYF
TRBV5-6,-,-,TRBJ2-7,TGTGCCAGCAGCTTGGGACACGCGTACGGCGAGCAGTACTTC,CASSLGHAYGEQYF
TRBV27,TRBD1,-,TRBJ2-7,TGTGCCAGCAGTTTTCAGGGGGCTTCGTACGAGCAGTACTTC,CASSFQGASYEQYF
TRBV4-1,-,-,TRBJ1-5,TGCGCCAGCAGCCTACAAATAATGGCTAGAGATCAGCCCCAGCATTTT,CASSLQIMARDQPQHF
TRBV7-3,-,-,TRBJ2-7,TGTGCCAGCAGCCTCGACTTCTCCTACGAGCAGTACTTC,CASSLDFSYEQYF
TRBV19,-,-,TRBJ1-1,TGTGCCAGTAGTTCACAGGGTAAGCACGCTGAAGCTTTCTTT,CASSSQGKHAEAFF
TRBV7-3,TRBD1,few,TRBJ1-2,TGTGCCAGCAGCTTAAGGGACAGGGCCTATGGCTACACCTTC,CASSLRDRAYGYTF
TRBV2,TRBD1,-,TRBJ1-1,TGTGCCAGCAGGGTCTCTAGCCGTAGGGACAGGGGAGGTGGGAACACTGAAGCTTTCTTT,CASRVSSRRDRGGGNTEAFF
TRBV2,TRBD1,-,TRBJ2-3,TGTGCCAGCCGTCGCCAGGGGGTTTCAGATACGCAGTATTTT,CASRRQGVSDTQYF
TRBV5-1,TRBD2,-,TRBJ2-7,TGCGCCAGCAGCTTGAACAGCGGGAGCCTCTACGAGCAGTACTTC,CASSLNSGSLYEQYF
TRBV18,TRBD1,-,TRBJ2-7,TGTGCCAGCTCAAGACAGGGGACGGGCTACGAGCAGTACTTC,CASSRQGTGYEQYF
TRBV19,TRBD1,-,TRBJ2-5,TGTGCCAGTAGTGTCTCCACAGGGGCAGGGGAGACCCAGTACTTC,CASSVSTGAGETQYF
TRBV2,TRBD1,-,TRBJ1-1,TGTGCCAGCGGGACAGGGGATACCACTGAAGCTTTCTTT,CASGTGDTTEAFF
TRBV2,TRBD1,-,TRBJ2-7,TGTGCCAGGGGGAAGACAGGGAGCTACGAGCAGTACTTC,CARGKTGSYEQYF
TRBV30,-,-,TRBJ2-7,TGTGCCTGGAGTGGAGAGCCGGGACTGAACTACGAGCAGTACTTC,CAWSGEPGLNYEQYF
TRBV9,TRBD1,once,TRBJ2-7,TGTGCCAGCAGCGTAGGTGCCGGGACAGGTTACTACGAGCAGTACTTC,CASSVGAGTGYYEQYF
TRBV28,-,-,TRBJ1-5,TGTGCCAGCAGTTTTGGCCAGGCTCATCAGCCCCAGCATTTT,CASSFGQAHQPQHF
TRBV2,TRBD1,-,TRBJ2-7,TGTGCCAGCAGGAGTACCGGGACAGGGGACTCCTACGAGCAGTACTTC,CASRSTGTGDSYEQYF
TRBV19,-,-,TRBJ2-3,TGTGCCAGCACTTTGGGTAGCGGAAACACAGATACGCAGTATTTT,CASTLGSGNTDTQYF
TRBV14,-,-,TRBJ2-1,TGTGCCAGCAGCCAAGTGCGGGACAATGAGCAGTTCTTC,CASSQVRDNEQFF
TRBV5-1,TRBD2,-,TRBJ2-2,TGCGCCAGCAGTCTCGGGACTAGCGGGAGCAGGGGGGAGCTGTTTTTT,CASSLGTSGSRGELFF
TRBV14,TRBD2,-,TRBJ2-7,TGTGCCAGCAGCCAAGTTGGGGGAGGGCCCTCCTACGAGCAGTACTTC,CASSQVGGGPSYEQYF
TRBV23-1,TRBD2,-,TRBJ2-2,TGCGCCAGCAGTCAATTCCTCCCCCTGCGGGAGGGCACCGGGGAGCTGTTTTTT,CASSQFLPLREGTGELFF
TRBV7-3,TRBD2,-,TRBJ2-1,TGTGCCAGCAGCTCTAGCGGGAGGTCTATAGATGAGCAGTTCTTC,CASSSSGRSIDEQFF
TRBV4-1,TRBD1,-,TRBJ2-5,TGCGCCAGCAGCCCGTTTAGGACAGGGAACCAAGAGACCCAGTACTTC,CASSPFRTGNQETQYF
TRBV2,TRBD1,-,TRBJ2-1,TGTGCCAGCAGTGTGACAGGGAATGGTGAGCAGTTCTTC,CASSVTGNGEQFF